A selection of T cell receptor beta chains follows, all from one sample in a study of blood T cell repertoires in COVID-19. Method: immunoSEQ multiplex PCR; TCRdb's copy keeps in-frame clones and lacks some. Of tens of thousands of clones in the sample, 75% to 95% were seen once. The sample consisted of peripheral blood. Every receptor here comes from a woman between 40 and 55 years old with active COVID-19. CDR3s include the opening cysteine and the closing phenylalanine or tryptophan. D genes are given only for firm matches. Where a row states a size, it is once, few, many or the class of an expanded clone; other rows omit it.

D gene	V gene	clone size	J gene	CDR3 protein	CDR3 DNA
TRBD1	TRBV5-4	once	TRBJ2-2	CASRTGSNAGELFF	TGTGCCAGCAGGACAGGGAGTAATGCCGGGGAGCTGTTTTTT
.	TRBV29-1	.	TRBJ1-2	CSSGGTGGDGYTF	TGCAGCTCTGGGGGTACAGGAGGGGATGGCTACACCTTC
TRBD1	TRBV4-2	.	TRBJ1-3	CASSQGDRGSGNTIYF	TGTGCCAGCAGCCAAGGGGACAGGGGCTCTGGAAACACCATATATTTT
TRBD1	TRBV6-4	.	TRBJ1-1	CASKEGADTKAFF	TGTGCCAGCAAAGAGGGGGCGGATACAAAAGCTTTCTTT
TRBD2	TRBV7-2	.	TRBJ2-7	CASSLTAGAHSYEQYF	TGTGCCAGCAGCTTAACAGCGGGAGCCCACTCCTACGAGCAGTACTTC
.	TRBV6-1	.	TRBJ2-5	CASSERKAGRAALETQYF	TGTGCCAGCAGTGAACGAAAAGCGGGCAGGGCGGCGTTGGAGACCCAGTACTTC
.	TRBV6-1	.	TRBJ2-1	CASSDGRNNEQFF	TGTGCCAGCAGTGACGGCAGGAACAATGAGCAGTTCTTC
.	TRBV6-1	.	TRBJ1-1	CASSEIEGNTEAFF	TGTGCCAGCAGTGAAATCGAGGGGAACACTGAAGCTTTCTTT
TRBD1	TRBV27	.	TRBJ2-7	CASRYSGTGTYEQYF	TGTGCCAGCAGATATTCCGGGACAGGCACCTACGAGCAGTACTTC
TRBD1	TRBV27	.	TRBJ1-2	CASSSYAAGGTTGYTF	TGTGCCAGCAGTTCATACGCGGCAGGGGGTACCACTGGCTACACCTTC
TRBD2	TRBV7-9	.	TRBJ2-3	CASSLRMRGTGDTQYF	TGTGCCAGCAGCTTGCGGATGCGGGGGACGGGGGATACGCAGTATTTT
TRBD1	TRBV7-9	.	TRBJ1-2	CASSSGTGWDGYTF	TGTGCCAGCAGCTCCGGGACAGGGTGGGATGGCTACACCTTC
.	TRBV7-6	.	TRBJ1-5	CASSLTGSNQPQHF	TGTGCCAGCAGCTTAACGGGTAGCAATCAGCCCCAGCATTTT
.	TRBV6-1	.	TRBJ1-1	CASSEEMAAEAFF	TGTGCCAGCAGTGAAGAGATGGCAGCTGAAGCTTTCTTT
TRBD2	TRBV27	few	TRBJ2-5	CASSERGGPETQYF	TGTGCCAGCAGTGAGCGGGGGGGCCCAGAGACCCAGTACTTC
TRBD2	TRBV20-1	.	TRBJ2-1	CSASRSSGGINEQFF	TGCAGTGCTAGTCGATCAAGCGGGGGGATCAATGAGCAGTTCTTC
.	TRBV11-3	.	TRBJ1-1	CASSLEMFSSKAFF	TGTGCCAGCAGCTTAGAAATGTTTTCATCTAAAGCTTTCTTT
TRBD2	TRBV7-9	once	TRBJ2-1	CASSVAGGSREQFF	TGTGCCAGCAGCGTGGCGGGGGGGTCGAGGGAGCAGTTCTTC
TRBD2	TRBV7-3	.	TRBJ2-2	CASSPSGGVSTGELFF	TGTGCCAGCAGCCCCAGCGGGGGGGTGTCTACCGGGGAGCTGTTTTTT
.	TRBV12-5	.	TRBJ1-1	CASGLETPNTEAFF	TGTGCTAGTGGTTTGGAGACACCGAACACTGAAGCTTTCTTT
TRBD1	TRBV3-1/TRBV3-2	.	TRBJ1-2	CASSQGTGTNAYGYTF	TGTGCCAGCAGCCAAGGGACAGGGACCAATGCCTATGGCTACACCTTC
TRBD1	TRBV5-6	.	TRBJ2-1	CASNKGQVLGGEQFF	TGTGCCAGCAACAAGGGACAGGTCCTAGGAGGTGAGCAGTTCTTC
TRBD2	TRBV11-3	.	TRBJ2-1	CASSGRLAGGYNEQFF	TGTGCCAGCAGCGGAAGACTAGCGGGGGGCTACAATGAGCAGTTCTTC